This is a list of T cell receptor beta chains from one sample in a study of radiotherapy plus CTLA-4 blockade in lung cancer. TCRdb's table, derived via immunoSEQ multiplex PCR, lists solely in-frame clones and lacks some. The sample has over 30,000 clones; roughly three quarters are singletons. Sequencing was performed on peripheral blood, taken from a patient treated with radiotherapy plus ipilimumab. Every receptor here comes from a human donor with non-small cell lung cancer whose response to radiotherapy plus ipilimumab could not be evaluated. The CDR3 runs from the conserved cysteine through the conserved F or W. D genes are given only for firm matches. A row's size may be missing; if present it is once, few, many or a size class.

j_gene: TRBJ1-5; v_gene: TRBV15; abundance: NA; d_gene: NA; CDR3aa: CATSYSGEPQHF; CDR3nt: TGTGCCACCAGCTACTCAGGGGAGCCCCAGCATTTT
j_gene: TRBJ2-3; v_gene: TRBV7-9; abundance: NA; d_gene: NA; CDR3aa: CASSLVVGSSTDTQYF; CDR3nt: TGTGCCAGCAGCTTAGTTGTCGGTTCTAGCACAGATACGCAGTATTTT
j_gene: TRBJ2-3; v_gene: TRBV30; abundance: NA; d_gene: NA; CDR3aa: CAWSGGLNTDTQYF; CDR3nt: TGTGCCTGGAGTGGGGGACTGAACACAGATACGCAGTATTTT
j_gene: TRBJ2-7; v_gene: TRBV28; abundance: NA; d_gene: TRBD2; CDR3aa: CASNGGGLAGGISYEQYF; CDR3nt: TGTGCCAGCAACGGAGGGGGACTAGCGGGAGGGATCTCCTACGAGCAGTACTTC
j_gene: TRBJ1-4; v_gene: TRBV7-2; abundance: NA; d_gene: NA; CDR3aa: CASSPQFTNEKLFF; CDR3nt: TGTGCCAGCAGCCCCCAATTTACTAATGAAAAACTGTTTTTT
j_gene: TRBJ2-3; v_gene: TRBV10-3; abundance: NA; d_gene: TRBD1; CDR3aa: CAIRTGIRGDTQYF; CDR3nt: TGTGCCATCAGGACAGGGATCAGGGGGGATACGCAGTATTTT
j_gene: TRBJ1-5; v_gene: TRBV18; abundance: NA; d_gene: TRBD1; CDR3aa: CASSPDRGQPQHF; CDR3nt: TGTGCCAGCTCACCAGACAGGGGCCAGCCCCAGCATTTT
j_gene: TRBJ2-3; v_gene: TRBV4-1; abundance: few; d_gene: TRBD2; CDR3aa: CASSQMTSGNTDTQYF; CDR3nt: TGCGCCAGCAGCCAGATGACTAGCGGGAATACAGATACGCAGTATTTT
j_gene: TRBJ2-1; v_gene: TRBV4-3; abundance: NA; d_gene: TRBD2; CDR3aa: CASSRGLSGSRNEQFF; CDR3nt: TGCGCCAGCAGCCGCGGACTAAGCGGGAGTCGCAATGAGCAGTTCTTC
j_gene: TRBJ1-1; v_gene: TRBV2; abundance: NA; d_gene: TRBD1; CDR3aa: CASRTGITEAFF; CDR3nt: TGTGCCAGCAGGACAGGGATCACTGAAGCTTTCTTT
j_gene: TRBJ2-5; v_gene: TRBV2; abundance: few; d_gene: TRBD1; CDR3aa: CASNWDSQETQYF; CDR3nt: TGTGCCAGCAATTGGGACAGCCAAGAGACCCAGTACTTC
j_gene: TRBJ2-7; v_gene: TRBV6-1; abundance: NA; d_gene: NA; CDR3aa: CASSPGGARNEQYF; CDR3nt: TGTGCCAGCAGCCCTGGGGGGGCTAGGAACGAGCAGTACTTC
j_gene: TRBJ2-5; v_gene: TRBV18; abundance: NA; d_gene: NA; CDR3aa: CASSRSTGSQETQYF; CDR3nt: TGTGCCAGCTCCCGCAGTACAGGGAGCCAAGAGACCCAGTACTTC
j_gene: TRBJ1-4; v_gene: TRBV7-9; abundance: NA; d_gene: NA; CDR3aa: CASSFRDPNEKLFF; CDR3nt: TGTGCCAGCAGCTTCAGGGATCCTAATGAAAAACTGTTTTTT
j_gene: TRBJ2-7; v_gene: TRBV28; abundance: once; d_gene: TRBD2; CDR3aa: CASASTPAGGLYEQYF; CDR3nt: TGTGCCAGCGCTTCCACCCCGGCCGGGGGGTTATACGAGCAGTACTTC
j_gene: TRBJ2-1; v_gene: TRBV5-1; abundance: NA; d_gene: NA; CDR3aa: CASSFESGSYNEQFF; CDR3nt: TGCGCCAGCAGCTTTGAAAGCGGCTCCTACAATGAGCAGTTCTTC
j_gene: TRBJ2-7; v_gene: TRBV7-8; abundance: NA; d_gene: NA; CDR3aa: CASSYGAGAYEQYF; CDR3nt: TGTGCCAGCAGCTACGGGGCAGGGGCCTACGAGCAGTACTTC
j_gene: TRBJ1-2; v_gene: TRBV28; abundance: few; d_gene: TRBD1; CDR3aa: CASSWGTGAYGYTF; CDR3nt: TGTGCCAGCAGTTGGGGCACAGGGGCCTATGGCTACACCTTC
j_gene: TRBJ2-7; v_gene: TRBV10-3; abundance: NA; d_gene: NA; CDR3aa: CAISRDPGTYDKDEQYF; CDR3nt: TGTGCCATCAGTAGAGACCCCGGGACATACGACAAGGACGAGCAGTACTTC
j_gene: TRBJ2-1; v_gene: TRBV19; abundance: NA; d_gene: TRBD2; CDR3aa: CASSPWQASGSSNEQFF; CDR3nt: TGTGCCAGTAGCCCCTGGCAGGCTAGCGGGAGTTCCAATGAGCAGTTCTTC
j_gene: TRBJ2-7; v_gene: TRBV4-1; abundance: NA; d_gene: TRBD2; CDR3aa: CASSPRGGLVDEQYF; CDR3nt: TGCGCCAGCAGCCCCCGGGGAGGGTTGGTCGACGAGCAGTACTTC
j_gene: TRBJ2-5; v_gene: TRBV6-1; abundance: NA; d_gene: TRBD2; CDR3aa: CASRAGTTQNPQYF; CDR3nt: TGTGCCAGCAGAGCCGGGACTACCCAAAACCCCCAGTACTTC
j_gene: TRBJ2-1; v_gene: TRBV5-1; abundance: NA; d_gene: TRBD2; CDR3aa: CASSSGRLAGETYNEQFF; CDR3nt: TGCGCCAGCAGCTCTGGCCGGCTAGCGGGAGAGACCTACAATGAGCAGTTCTTC
j_gene: TRBJ2-7; v_gene: TRBV5-4; abundance: NA; d_gene: NA; CDR3aa: CASSLVAQGEQYF; CDR3nt: TGTGCCAGCAGCTTGGTGGCCCAGGGCGAGCAGTACTTC
j_gene: TRBJ2-2; v_gene: TRBV5-4; abundance: NA; d_gene: TRBD2; CDR3aa: CASSLGLAGAGELFF; CDR3nt: TGTGCCAGCAGCCTCGGACTAGCGGGAGCCGGGGAGCTGTTTTTT
j_gene: TRBJ1-6; v_gene: TRBV29-1; abundance: NA; d_gene: NA; CDR3aa: CSVVTDLNSPLHF; CDR3nt: TGCAGCGTTGTGACAGACTTAAATTCACCCCTCCACTTT